The 8 T cell receptor beta chains in this list originate from one sample, sequenced in a study of T-cell memory formation after mild COVID-19. MiXCR, applied by TCRdb to the 5' RACE reads, yields one record per CDR3 protein. The sample has 95,000 to 120,000 distinct CDR3 sequences, 22% seen once; the top ten hold 41%. The sample comprised PBMCs or a T cell subset sorted from them (not recorded which). The receptors shown here come from a man in his late teens or twenties who had mild COVID-19 (a few samples of this study predate the infection). Cell type and time point are not known.

The chain links TRBV20-1 to TRBJ2-7; D remains unclear. Germline V gene sequence: CDR1 DFQATT, CDR2 SNEGSKA (reference sequence). CDR3 length equals 11 residues. Trimming removed 3 bases at V and 1 base at J, with 4 bases between. The CDR3 here is CSARGSYEQYF. For the CDR3, the DNA is TGCAGTGCTAGGGGTTCCTACGAGCAGTACTTC.

This clonotype has a handful of counts. The chain links TRBV5-4 to TRBJ2-5; unclear D gene. V shed 2 bases and J shed 4 bases, with 15 bases lying between them. The CDR3 consists of 15 residues. Germline-derived CDR1 and CDR2 are SGHNT and YYREEE (reference sequence). The CDR3 coding sequence is TGTGCCAGCAGCTTCCTCGGACGATGGGCAGAGACCCAGTACTTC. This encodes CASSFLGRWAETQYF.

This clonotype was counted many times. The V gene is TRBV7-9, the J gene TRBJ2-7; a possible D gene is TRBD2 (5 bases). The CDR3 has 11 amino acids. Per the germline V gene, CDR1 is SEHNR and CDR2 is FQNEAQ (reference sequence). The V end was cut by 5 bases, the J end by 6 bases, with 8 bases between. Written as DNA, the CDR3 is TGTGCCAGCAGCCGCAGCGGCGAGCAGTACTTC. It is translated as CASSRSGEQYF. Looking up the rest from reference TRBV7-9 and TRBJ2-7 gives the full variable domain: DTGVSQNPRHKITKRGQNVTFRCDPISEHNRLYWYRQTLGQGPEFLTYFQNEAQLEKSRLLSDRFSAERPKGSFSTLEIQRTEQGDSAMYLCASSRSGEQYFGPGTRLTVT.

This clonotype has more than one count but fewer than ten. This rearrangement joins TRBV4-3 to TRBJ2-5; 12 bases are a match to TRBD2. Germline loops: CDR1 LGHNA, CDR2 YSLEER. This CDR3 has 20 amino acids. After removal of 0 bases from V and 4 bases from J, the junction contained 15 bases not matched to a gene. The CDR3 reads CASSQEGPASGGAMRETQYF. The CDR3, as DNA: TGCGCCAGCAGCCAAGAAGGTCCGGCTAGCGGGGGGGCTATGAGAGAGACCCAGTACTTC.

This clonotype turned up a few times. The CDR3 here is CASSQDRYQETQYF. In DNA, the CDR3 is TGTGCCAGCAGCCAAGACAGATACCAAGAGACCCAGTACTTC. The V call is TRBV4-2, the J call TRBJ2-5; D uncertain. Trimming shortened V by 0 bases and J by 0 bases, and 5 bases separated the two germline ends. The V gene's germline CDR1 is LGHNA and CDR2 YNFKEQ. The CDR3 length is 14 residues.

This clonotype was found a few times. V usage is TRBV10-3 and J usage is TRBJ1-1; possible D gene TRBD1, 6 bases. This CDR3 region has 13 residues. CDR1 ENHRY and CDR2 SYGVKD come from the germline V gene. V was cut by 10 bases and J by 0 bases, with 12 bases left in between. The CDR3 is CATRTELNTEAFF. CDR3 nucleotide sequence: TGTGCCACTAGGACAGAGTTGAACACTGAAGCTTTCTTT.

This rearrangement joins TRBV5-1 to TRBJ2-2; D is unresolved. V was clipped by 7 bases and J by 6 bases, with 10 bases between them. This CDR3 contains 12 residues. CDR1 SGHRS and CDR2 YFSETQ come from the germline V gene. DNA of the CDR3: TGCGCCAGCGGGTTGATACCCGGGGAGCTGTTTTTT. This codes for CASGLIPGELFF.

The CDR3 reads CASSATGSTEAFF. The CDR3 DNA reads as TGTGCCAGCAGCGCAACAGGGAGCACTGAAGCTTTCTTT. The V and J genes are TRBV11-3 and TRBJ1-1; tentative D call: TRBD1 (6 bases). V lost 5 bases and J 4 bases, leaving 11 bases between the germline ends. CDR1 and CDR2 from the germline V gene are SGHNT and YENEEA. The CDR3 is 13 amino acids.